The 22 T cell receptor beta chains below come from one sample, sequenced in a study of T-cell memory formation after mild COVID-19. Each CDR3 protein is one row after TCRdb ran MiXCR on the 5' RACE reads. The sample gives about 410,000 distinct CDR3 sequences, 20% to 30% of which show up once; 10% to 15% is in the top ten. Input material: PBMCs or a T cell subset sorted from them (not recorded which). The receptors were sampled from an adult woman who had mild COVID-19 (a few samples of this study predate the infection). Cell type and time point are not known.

The CDR3 sequence is CASSLVHRVYNEQFF. The CDR3 DNA reads TGTGCCAGCAGCTTAGTGCACAGAGTTTACAATGAGCAGTTCTTC. The V and J genes are TRBV7-9 and TRBJ2-1; no firm D call. CDR3 size: 15 residues. Deletions cut 1 base from V and 4 bases from J, with 11 bases between. Germline values: CDR1 SEHNR, CDR2 FQNEAQ (reference sequence).

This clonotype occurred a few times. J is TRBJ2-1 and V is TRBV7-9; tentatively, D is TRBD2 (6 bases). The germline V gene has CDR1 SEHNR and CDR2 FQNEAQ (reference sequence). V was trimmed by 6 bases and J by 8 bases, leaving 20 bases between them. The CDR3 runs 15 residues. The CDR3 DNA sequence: TGTGCCAGCAGTCAAGCCTGGCTGCGGGGAGATGAGCAGTTCTTC. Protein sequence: CASSQAWLRGDEQFF.

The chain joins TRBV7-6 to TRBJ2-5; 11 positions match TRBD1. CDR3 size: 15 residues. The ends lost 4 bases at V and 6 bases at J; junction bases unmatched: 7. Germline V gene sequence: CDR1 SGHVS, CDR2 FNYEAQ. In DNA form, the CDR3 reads TGTGCCAGCAGCTCGAGGACAGGGGGCGCCCAGACCCAGTACTTC. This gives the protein CASSSRTGGAQTQYF.

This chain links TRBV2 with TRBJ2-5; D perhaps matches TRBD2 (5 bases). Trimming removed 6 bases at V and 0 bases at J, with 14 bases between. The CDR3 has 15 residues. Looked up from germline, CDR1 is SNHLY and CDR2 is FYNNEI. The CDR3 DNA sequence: TGTGCCAGCAGCCGGGGTATGGCGGACCAAGAGACCCAGTACTTC. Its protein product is CASSRGMADQETQYF. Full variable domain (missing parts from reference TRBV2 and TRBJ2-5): EPEVTQTPSHQVTQMGQEVILRCVPISNHLYFYWYRQILGQKVEFLVSFYNNEISEKSEIFDDQFSVERPDGSNFTLKIRSTKLEDSAMYFCASSRGMADQETQYFGPGTRLLVL.

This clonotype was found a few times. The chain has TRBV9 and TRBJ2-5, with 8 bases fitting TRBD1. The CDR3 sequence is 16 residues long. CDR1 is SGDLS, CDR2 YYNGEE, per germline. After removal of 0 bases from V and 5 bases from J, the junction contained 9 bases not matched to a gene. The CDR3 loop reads CASSVASQGAGETQYF. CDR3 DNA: TGTGCCAGCAGCGTAGCTTCCCAGGGGGCGGGGGAGACCCAGTACTTC.

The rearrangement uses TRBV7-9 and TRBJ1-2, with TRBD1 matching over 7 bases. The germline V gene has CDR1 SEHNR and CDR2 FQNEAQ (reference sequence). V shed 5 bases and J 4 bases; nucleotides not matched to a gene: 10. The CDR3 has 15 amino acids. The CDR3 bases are TGTGCCAGCAGCCGCACAGGGGCGGTTTCCTATGGCTACACCTTC. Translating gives CASSRTGAVSYGYTF.

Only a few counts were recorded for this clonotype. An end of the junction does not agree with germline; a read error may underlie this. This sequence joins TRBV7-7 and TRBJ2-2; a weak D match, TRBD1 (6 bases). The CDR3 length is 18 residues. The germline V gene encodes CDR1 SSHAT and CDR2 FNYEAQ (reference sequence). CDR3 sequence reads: CASSATFGQKSNTGELFF. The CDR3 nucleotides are TGTGCTAGCAGCGCAACATTCGGACAGAAGTCGAACACCGGGGAGCTGTTTTTT.

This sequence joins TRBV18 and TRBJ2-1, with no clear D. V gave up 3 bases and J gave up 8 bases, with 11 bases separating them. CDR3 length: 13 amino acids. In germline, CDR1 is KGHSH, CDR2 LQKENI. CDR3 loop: CASSPAASDEQFF. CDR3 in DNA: TGTGCCAGCTCACCGGCTGCTAGTGATGAGCAGTTCTTC.

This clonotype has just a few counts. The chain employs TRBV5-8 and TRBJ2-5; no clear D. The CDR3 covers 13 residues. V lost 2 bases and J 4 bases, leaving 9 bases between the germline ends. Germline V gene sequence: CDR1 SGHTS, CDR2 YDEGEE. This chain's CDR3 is CASSFDLRETQYF. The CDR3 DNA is TGTGCCAGCAGCTTCGACCTTCGAGAGACCCAGTACTTC. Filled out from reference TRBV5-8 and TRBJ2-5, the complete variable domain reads EAGVTQSPTHLIKTRGQQATLRCSPISGHTSVYWYQQALGLGLQFLLWYDEGEERNRGNFPPRFSGRQFPNYSSELNVNALELEDSALYLCASSFDLRETQYFGPGTRLLVL.

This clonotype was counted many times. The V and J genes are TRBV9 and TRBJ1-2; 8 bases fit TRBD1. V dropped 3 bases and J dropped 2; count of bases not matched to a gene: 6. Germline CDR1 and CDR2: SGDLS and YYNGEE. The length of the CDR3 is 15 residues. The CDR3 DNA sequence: TGTGCCAGCAGCGCGGACAGGGCTGCCAACTATGGCTACACCTTC. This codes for CASSADRAANYGYTF.

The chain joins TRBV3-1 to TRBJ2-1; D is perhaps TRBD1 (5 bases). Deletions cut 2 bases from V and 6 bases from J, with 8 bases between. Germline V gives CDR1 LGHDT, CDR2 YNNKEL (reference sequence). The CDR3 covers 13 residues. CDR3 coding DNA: TGTGCCAGCAGCCAACAGGACATCAATGAGCAGTTCTTC. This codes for CASSQQDINEQFF.

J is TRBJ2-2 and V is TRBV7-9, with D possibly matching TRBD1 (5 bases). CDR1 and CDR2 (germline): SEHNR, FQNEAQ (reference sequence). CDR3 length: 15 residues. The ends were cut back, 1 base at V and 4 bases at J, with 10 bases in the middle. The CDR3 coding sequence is TGTGCCAGCAGCTTAGAAGCAGGGCCCACCGGGGAGCTGTTTTTT. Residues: CASSLEAGPTGELFF.

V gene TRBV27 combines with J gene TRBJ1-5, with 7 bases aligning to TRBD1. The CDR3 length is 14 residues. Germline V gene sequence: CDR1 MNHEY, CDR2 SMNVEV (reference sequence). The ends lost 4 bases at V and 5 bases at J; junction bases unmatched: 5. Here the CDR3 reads CASSSNRGHQPQHF. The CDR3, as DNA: TGTGCCAGCAGTTCCAACAGGGGCCATCAGCCCCAGCATTTT.

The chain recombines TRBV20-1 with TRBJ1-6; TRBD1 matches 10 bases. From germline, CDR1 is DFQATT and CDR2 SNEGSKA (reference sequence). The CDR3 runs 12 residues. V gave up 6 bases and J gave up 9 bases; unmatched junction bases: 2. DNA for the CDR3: TGCAGTGCCGGGACAGGGGCTTCACCCCTCCACTTT. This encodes CSAGTGASPLHF.

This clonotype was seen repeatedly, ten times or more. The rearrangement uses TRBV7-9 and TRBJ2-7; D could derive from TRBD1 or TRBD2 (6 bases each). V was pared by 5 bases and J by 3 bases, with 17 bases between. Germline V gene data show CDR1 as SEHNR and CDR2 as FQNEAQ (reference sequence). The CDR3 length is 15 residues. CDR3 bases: TGTGCCAGCAGCGGGGGGCCGGGCGTCCTCTACGAGCAGTACTTC. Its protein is CASSGGPGVLYEQYF. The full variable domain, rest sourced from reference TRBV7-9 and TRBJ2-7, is DTGVSQNPRHKITKRGQNVTFRCDPISEHNRLYWYRQTLGQGPEFLTYFQNEAQLEKSRLLSDRFSAERPKGSFSTLEIQRTEQGDSAMYLCASSGGPGVLYEQYFGPGTRLTVT.

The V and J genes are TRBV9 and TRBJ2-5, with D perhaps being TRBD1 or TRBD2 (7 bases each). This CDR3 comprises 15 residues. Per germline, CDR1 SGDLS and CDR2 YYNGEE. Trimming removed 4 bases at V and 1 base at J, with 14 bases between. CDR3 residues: CASSPQGGVQETQYF. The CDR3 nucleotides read TGTGCCAGCAGCCCCCAGGGGGGGGTCCAAGAGACCCAGTACTTC.

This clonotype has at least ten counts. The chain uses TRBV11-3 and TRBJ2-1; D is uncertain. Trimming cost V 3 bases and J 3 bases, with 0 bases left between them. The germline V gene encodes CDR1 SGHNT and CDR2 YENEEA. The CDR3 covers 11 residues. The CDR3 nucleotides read TGTGCCAGCAGCTTCTACAATGAGCAGTTCTTC. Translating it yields CASSFYNEQFF.

The CDR3 sequence: CASSTPSSEQYF. CDR3 bases: TGTGCCAGCAGTACACCATCGTCCGAGCAGTACTTC. The chain links TRBV6-5 to TRBJ2-7; D is ambiguous. From germline, CDR1 is MNHEY and CDR2 SVGAGI. The CDR3 length is 12 residues. The V gene lost 5 bases and the J gene lost 6 bases, with 11 bases spanning the gap.

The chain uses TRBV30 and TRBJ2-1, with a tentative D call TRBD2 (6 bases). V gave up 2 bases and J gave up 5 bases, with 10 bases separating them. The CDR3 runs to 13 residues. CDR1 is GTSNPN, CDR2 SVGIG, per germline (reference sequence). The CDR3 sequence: CAWSRIADNEQFF. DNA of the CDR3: TGTGCCTGGAGTCGTATAGCGGACAATGAGCAGTTCTTC.

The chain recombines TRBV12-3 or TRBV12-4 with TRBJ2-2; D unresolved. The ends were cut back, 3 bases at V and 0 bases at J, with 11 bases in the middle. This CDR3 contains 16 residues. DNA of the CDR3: TGTGCCAGCAGTTTTACGTCGGCTGCGAACACCGGGGAGCTGTTTTTT. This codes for CASSFTSAANTGELFF.

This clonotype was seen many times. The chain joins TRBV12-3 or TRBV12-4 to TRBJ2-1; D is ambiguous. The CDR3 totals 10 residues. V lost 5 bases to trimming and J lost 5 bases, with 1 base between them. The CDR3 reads CASSDNEQFF. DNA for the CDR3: TGTGCCAGCAGTGACAATGAGCAGTTCTTC.

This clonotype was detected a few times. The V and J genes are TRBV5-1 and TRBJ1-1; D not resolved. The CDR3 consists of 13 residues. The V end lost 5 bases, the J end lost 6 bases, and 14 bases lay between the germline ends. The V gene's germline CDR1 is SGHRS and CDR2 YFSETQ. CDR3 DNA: TGCGCCAGCAGAAAGGGTTCGTTTGCTGAAGCTTTCTTT. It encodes CASRKGSFAEAFF.